The 26 T cell receptor beta chains listed next were all sequenced from one sample in a study of cytomegalovirus exposure and HLA in healthy donors listed by TCRdb under 2017. Libraries came from the immunoSEQ multiplex PCR assay. For the multiplex PCR, a mixture combining 60 forward primers for TCR Vbeta segments and 13 reverse primers for TCR Jbeta segments was used. TCRdb carries this immuneACCESS record with in-frame sequences only. Its versions omit some clonotypes, under half of them owing to an unresolved V gene in the studies checked, with the rest unexplained. This sample lists about 210,000 clones; around 83% were detected once. Together, the top ten hold about 9.4% of the sample. Sequenced material: PBMCs. The receptor set was obtained from a woman aged 50 to 60 in good health and CMV-seropositive.

This clone was seen more than once but under ten times. The chain employs TRBV19 and TRBJ1-1; no reliable D call. The length of the CDR3 is 13 residues. CDR1 and CDR2 (germline): LNHDA, SQIVND (reference sequence). Trimming took off 6 bases at V and 1 base at J, with 9 bases between the two ends. The CDR3 coding sequence is TGTGCCAGTAGCCGGTCCGGGAACACTGAAGCTTTCTTT. Protein sequence: CASSRSGNTEAFF.

The table lists this clone with a count of one. The chain joins TRBV2 to TRBJ1-2, with D uncertain. CDR3 length equals 15 residues. Germline CDR1 reads SNHLY; CDR2 reads FYNNEI. V was trimmed by 6 bases and J by 4 bases, leaving 18 bases between them. CDR3 nucleotides: TGTGCCAGCAGCGAGCATGAGAAGCCCTTCTATGGCTACACCTTC. This sequence encodes CASSEHEKPFYGYTF. Supplemented by reference TRBV2 and TRBJ1-2, the full variable domain reads EPEVTQTPSHQVTQMGQEVILRCVPISNHLYFYWYRQILGQKVEFLVSFYNNEISEKSEIFDDQFSVERPDGSNFTLKIRSTKLEDSAMYFCASSEHEKPFYGYTFGSGTRLTVV.

The gene calls are TRBV29-1 and TRBJ1-1; D might be TRBD1 (5 bases). The V and J ends lost 3 bases and 6 bases respectively, with 14 bases between them. The CDR3 spans 13 residues. Looked up from germline, CDR1 is SQVTM and CDR2 is ANQGSEA. In nucleotides, the CDR3 is TGCAGCGTTGACCAGGGCCCTGGGTCTGAAGCTTTCTTT. Protein: CSVDQGPGSEAFF. Combining the CDR3 with reference TRBV29-1 and TRBJ1-1 gives the whole variable domain SAVISQKPSRDICQRGTSLTIQCQVDSQVTMMFWYRQQPGQSLTLIATANQGSEATYESGFVIDKFPISRPNLTFSTLTVSNMSPEDSSIYLCSVDQGPGSEAFFGQGTRLTVV.

This clone was counted once. This sequence joins TRBV5-1 and TRBJ2-7; 7 bases match TRBD2. Germline V gene sequence: CDR1 SGHRS, CDR2 YFSETQ. The trim removed 0 bases at V and 5 bases at J, leaving 5 bases unmatched. The CDR3 consists of 14 residues. The CDR3 sequence: CASSLAWGGNEQYF. The CDR3 bases are TGCGCCAGCAGCTTGGCCTGGGGGGGTAACGAGCAGTACTTC. Complete variable domain (other parts from reference TRBV5-1 and TRBJ2-7): KAGVTQTPRYLIKTRGQQVTLSCSPISGHRSVSWYQQTPGQGLQFLFEYFSETQRNKGNFPGRFSGRQFSNSRSEMNVSTLELGDSALYLCASSLAWGGNEQYFGPGTRLTVT.

The chain couples TRBV2 to TRBJ1-5; 10 bases agree with TRBD1. CDR1 and CDR2 (germline): SNHLY, FYNNEI. This CDR3 region has 16 residues. The V and J ends lost 5 bases and 10 bases, in that order; junction bases with no gene match: 14. CDR3 amino acids: CASSRQGAGIEGPQHF. CDR3 DNA sequence: TGTGCCAGCAGTCGACAGGGGGCTGGTATAGAGGGTCCCCAGCATTTT.

The chain has TRBV6-4 and TRBJ2-3; 7 bases fit TRBD1. The CDR3 spans 15 residues. In germline, CDR1 is MRHNA, CDR2 SNTAGT. The trim removed 3 bases at V and 0 bases at J, leaving 3 bases unmatched. This chain's CDR3 is CASSERDSSTDTQYF. DNA of the CDR3: TGTGCCAGCAGTGAGAGGGACAGCAGCACAGATACGCAGTATTTT.

The chain links TRBV29-1 to TRBJ2-2; 10 bases align to TRBD1. Looked up from germline, CDR1 is SQVTM and CDR2 is ANQGSEA. J gave up 4 bases and V 7 bases, and 6 bases lay outside the gene matches. CDR3 length equals 14 residues. Here the CDR3 DNA reads TGCAGCGCGCCAGGGACAGGGGTCACCGGGGAGCTGTTTTTT. Protein product: CSAPGTGVTGELFF.

The chain joins TRBV19 to TRBJ1-2; possible D gene TRBD1, 6 bases. V was clipped by 5 bases and J by 0 bases, with 13 bases between them. The CDR3 extends over 15 amino acids. Per the germline V gene, CDR1 is LNHDA and CDR2 is SQIVND (reference sequence). CDR3: CASSVGQRANYGYTF. The CDR3 DNA reads TGTGCCAGTAGTGTAGGACAGAGAGCTAACTATGGCTACACCTTC. The full variable domain, its missing parts supplied by reference TRBV19 and TRBJ1-2, is DGGITQSPKYLFRKEGQNVTLSCEQNLNHDAMYWYRQDPGQGLRLIYYSQIVNDFQKGDIAEGYSVSREKKESFPLTVTSAQKNPTAFYLCASSVGQRANYGYTFGSGTRLTVV.

This chain joins TRBV18 and TRBJ1-1, with 9 nucleotides matching TRBD1. Germline V gene data show CDR1 as KGHSH and CDR2 as LQKENI. Losses at the gene ends were 1 base for V and 6 bases for J; bases not matched to a gene: 18. The CDR3 sequence is 19 residues long. CDR3 DNA sequence: TGTGCCAGCTCACCACGGTTGACGGACAGGGGAAACCAGGAGGCTGAAGCTTTCTTT. Translated: CASSPRLTDRGNQEAEAFF.

The V call is TRBV7-9, the J call TRBJ2-1; 12 bases line up with TRBD2. Trimming at V came to 6 bases and at J to 4 bases, leaving 4 bases not matched to a gene. This CDR3 region has 15 residues. Germline lookup yields CDR1 SEHNR and CDR2 FQNEAQ (reference sequence). CDR3 DNA sequence: TGTGCCAGCAGTCCGACTAGCGGGGGTTACAATGAGCAGTTCTTC. Its protein is CASSPTSGGYNEQFF.

In its sample, this clone was seen a few times. The gene calls are TRBV4-2 and TRBJ2-7; TRBD1 aligns across 7 bases. CDR1 LGHNA and CDR2 YNFKEQ come from the germline V gene. This CDR3 comprises 15 residues. After removal of 3 bases from V and 2 bases from J, the junction contained 7 bases not matched to a gene. CDR3 in amino acids: CASSQLTGAPYEQYF. Written as DNA, the CDR3 is TGTGCCAGCAGCCAGCTCACAGGGGCCCCCTACGAGCAGTACTTC.

The V call is TRBV7-3, the J call TRBJ2-1; D may be TRBD1 (5 bases). V was shortened by 1 base and J by 3 bases, with 19 bases between the two germline ends. Germline V lookup: CDR1 SGHTA, CDR2 FQGTGA. The CDR3 length is 18 residues. The CDR3 DNA sequence: TGTGCCAGCAGCTTAAGGGGCAGGCCTGAATCATACTACAATGAGCAGTTCTTC. It specifies CASSLRGRPESYYNEQFF.

This clone appeared a few times. Other DNA sequences in this sample translate to the same CDR3. This chain uses TRBV5-1 with TRBJ2-3; unclear D gene. V was cut by 0 bases and J by 3 bases, with 8 bases left in between. Per the germline V gene, CDR1 is SGHRS and CDR2 is YFSETQ. This CDR3 spans 14 amino acids. For the CDR3, the DNA is TGCGCCAGCAGCTTGGCTGGGCGTACAGATACGCAGTATTTT. As protein: CASSLAGRTDTQYF.

The chain uses TRBV9 and TRBJ1-1, with a possible D match to TRBD1 (5 bases). This CDR3 is 13 amino acids long. Trimming stripped 3 bases from V and 5 bases from J, with 11 bases between. Germline lookup yields CDR1 SGDLS and CDR2 YYNGEE. The CDR3 is CASSAWGGTEAFF. The CDR3 DNA is TGTGCCAGCAGCGCCTGGGGGGGTACTGAAGCTTTCTTT.

This chain uses TRBV14 with TRBJ2-5, with 10 bases that match TRBD1. The CDR3 sequence is 15 residues long. Germline CDR1 SGHDN, CDR2 FVKESK. The ends lost 4 bases at V and 10 bases at J; junction bases unmatched: 12. The chain's CDR3 is CASSPTGGAGWDQYF. DNA for the CDR3: TGTGCCAGCAGCCCGACAGGGGGCGCCGGGTGGGACCAGTACTTC.

The chain couples TRBV18 to TRBJ1-5; a possible D gene is TRBD1 (5 bases). The CDR3 extends over 14 amino acids. Germline CDR1 and CDR2: KGHSH and LQKENI. The germline V and J ends were trimmed by 4 bases and 4 bases, with 11 bases remaining between them. CDR3 residues: CASSQGIGNQPQHF. CDR3 in DNA: TGTGCCAGCTCACAGGGGATTGGAAATCAGCCCCAGCATTTT.

The sample holds one count of this clone. The CDR3 nucleotides are TGTGCCAGCAGCCCCTTTGGCGGCGAAACCTACGAGCAGTACTTC. This codes for CASSPFGGETYEQYF. V usage is TRBV25-1 and J usage is TRBJ2-5; D call uncertain. With the DNA end fitting TRBJ2-7 better, the J assignment may be wrong. The germline gives CDR1 MGHDK, CDR2 SYGVNS. The CDR3 is 15 amino acids.

The chain combines TRBV18 with TRBJ1-5; 8 bases are a match to TRBD1. Trimming took 3 bases from V and 3 from J; bases not matched to a gene: 4. This CDR3 has 15 amino acids. The germline V gene encodes CDR1 KGHSH and CDR2 LQKENI. CDR3 bases: TGTGCCAGCTCACCGGGACAGGCGATCAATCAGCCCCAGCATTTT. It yields the protein CASSPGQAINQPQHF.

This clone was seen just once. J is TRBJ1-5 and V is TRBV30; the D is unclear. CDR1 and CDR2 from the germline V gene are GTSNPN and SVGIG (reference sequence). The V and J ends lost 3 bases and 4 bases respectively, with 7 bases between them. This CDR3 contains 12 residues. This CDR3 reads CAWRRGNQPQHF. CDR3 sequence (DNA): TGTGCCTGGAGGCGCGGGAATCAGCCCCAGCATTTT.

The chain uses TRBV2 and TRBJ1-5; 7 bases fit TRBD1. V lost 6 bases, J lost 7 bases, and 12 bases stayed unmatched. The germline V gene has CDR1 SNHLY and CDR2 FYNNEI. CDR3 length: 15 residues. CDR3 sequence reads: CASSFDRAEYQPQHF. In DNA, the CDR3 is TGTGCCAGCAGCTTCGACAGGGCAGAATACCAGCCCCAGCATTTT.

The chain employs TRBV7-3 and TRBJ2-1; 8 bases match TRBD2. Trimming cost V 0 bases and J 5 bases; bases outside gene matches: 3. Germline V gene lookup returns CDR1 SGHTA and CDR2 FQGTGA. The CDR3 runs to 15 residues. Here the CDR3 DNA reads TGTGCCAGCAGCTTAACGAGACTAGCGAACAATGAGCAGTTCTTC. Amino acids: CASSLTRLANNEQFF.

This rearrangement joins TRBV6-4 to TRBJ2-1; weak D call: TRBD2 (6 bases). The CDR3 length is 17 residues. Per germline, CDR1 MRHNA and CDR2 SNTAGT. The V gene lost 3 bases and the J gene lost 9 bases, with 24 bases spanning the gap. DNA for the CDR3: TGTGCCAGCAGTGAGTCGGGTGGGGGGACCGCTCTTGGTGAGCAGTTCTTC. Translation gives CASSESGGGTALGEQFF.

This chain uses TRBV7-9 with TRBJ1-2, with TRBD1 matching over 10 bases. With V trimmed by 6 bases and J by 6 bases, 4 bases remained unmatched. This CDR3 spans 13 amino acids. Germline CDR1 and CDR2: SEHNR and FQNEAQ (reference sequence). In nucleotides, the CDR3 is TGTGCCAGCAGAACCGGACAGGGGGATGGCTACACCTTC. Translation gives CASRTGQGDGYTF.

The V call is TRBV15, the J call TRBJ2-5, with 10 bases fitting TRBD1. V trimming: 0 bases; J trimming: 0 bases; junction bases outside the gene matches: 4. This CDR3 contains 17 residues. The germline gives CDR1 LNHNV, CDR2 YYDKDF (reference sequence). The CDR3 spells CATSREGQGSYQETQYF. DNA of the CDR3: TGTGCCACCAGCAGAGAGGGACAGGGGAGTTACCAAGAGACCCAGTACTTC.

The V gene is TRBV4-1, the J gene TRBJ2-5; TRBD1 agrees at 7 bases. The ends lost 1 base at V and 5 bases at J; junction bases unmatched: 7. The CDR3 loop spans 15 amino acids. CDR1 and CDR2 from the germline V gene are MGHRA and YSYEKL. The CDR3 loop reads CASSQGSRGWETQYF. CDR3 coding DNA: TGCGCCAGCAGCCAAGGATCCAGGGGGTGGGAGACCCAGTACTTC.

J is TRBJ2-7 and V is TRBV6-1; 7 bases map to TRBD1. With V trimmed by 4 bases and J by 3 bases, 6 bases remained unmatched. Looked up from germline, CDR1 is MNHNS and CDR2 is SASEGT. There are 14 residues in the CDR3. CDR3 region: CASSATGAGYEQYF. The CDR3 bases are TGTGCCAGCAGTGCAACAGGGGCCGGCTACGAGCAGTACTTC.